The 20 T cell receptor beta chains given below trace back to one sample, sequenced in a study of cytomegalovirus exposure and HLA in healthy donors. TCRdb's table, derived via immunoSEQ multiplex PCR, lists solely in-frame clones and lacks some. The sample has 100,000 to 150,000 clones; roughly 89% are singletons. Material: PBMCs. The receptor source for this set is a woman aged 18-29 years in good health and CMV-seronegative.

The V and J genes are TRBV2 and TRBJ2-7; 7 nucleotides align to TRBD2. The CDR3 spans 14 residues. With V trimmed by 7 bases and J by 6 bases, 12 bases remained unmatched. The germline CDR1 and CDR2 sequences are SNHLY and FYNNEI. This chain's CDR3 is CASTRETLTSEQYF. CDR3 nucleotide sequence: TGTGCCAGCACGCGGGAGACCCTTACCTCCGAGCAGTACTTC.

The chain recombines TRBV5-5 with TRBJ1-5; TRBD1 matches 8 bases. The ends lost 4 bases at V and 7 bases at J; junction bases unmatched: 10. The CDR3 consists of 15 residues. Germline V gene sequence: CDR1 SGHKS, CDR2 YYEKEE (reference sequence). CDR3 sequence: CASSDLQGAHQPQHF. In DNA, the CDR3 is TGTGCCAGCAGCGACCTGCAGGGGGCTCACCAGCCCCAGCATTTT.

The CDR3 loop is CASRLIGTGVNTIYF. The CDR3, as DNA: TGTGCAAGTCGCCTCATAGGGACAGGGGTAAACACCATATATTTT. V is TRBV12-2 and J is TRBJ1-3; no DNA check was done on the table's D call, TRBD1. TRBV12-2 is listed as a pseudogene. The CDR3 consists of 15 residues.

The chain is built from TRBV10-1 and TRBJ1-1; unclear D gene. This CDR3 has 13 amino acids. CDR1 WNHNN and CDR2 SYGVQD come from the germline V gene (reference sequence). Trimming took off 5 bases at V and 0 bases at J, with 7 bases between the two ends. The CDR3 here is CASSNTLNTEAFF. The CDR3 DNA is TGCGCCAGCAGTAACACATTGAACACTGAAGCTTTCTTT.

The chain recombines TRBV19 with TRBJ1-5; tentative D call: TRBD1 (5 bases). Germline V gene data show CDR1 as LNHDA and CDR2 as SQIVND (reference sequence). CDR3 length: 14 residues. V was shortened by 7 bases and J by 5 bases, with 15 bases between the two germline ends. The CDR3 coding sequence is TGTGCCAGTAACGTGTGGGGGGAGCATCAGCCCCAGCATTTT. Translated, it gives CASNVWGEHQPQHF.

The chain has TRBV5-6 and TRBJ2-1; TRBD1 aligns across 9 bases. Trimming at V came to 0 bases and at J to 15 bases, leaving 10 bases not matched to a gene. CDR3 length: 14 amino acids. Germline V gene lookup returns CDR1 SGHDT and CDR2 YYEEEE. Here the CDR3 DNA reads TGTGCCAGCAGCTTGGGCGGGACAGGGTATAGGGGGTTCTTC. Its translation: CASSLGGTGYRGFF.

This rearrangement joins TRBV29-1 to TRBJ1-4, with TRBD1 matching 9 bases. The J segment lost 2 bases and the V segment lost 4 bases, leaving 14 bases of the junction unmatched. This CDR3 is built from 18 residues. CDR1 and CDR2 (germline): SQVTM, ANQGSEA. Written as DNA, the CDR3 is TGCAGCGTTGTTATGGGAAGGGACAGGGAGGCGACTAATGAAAAACTGTTTTTT. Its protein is CSVVMGRDREATNEKLFF. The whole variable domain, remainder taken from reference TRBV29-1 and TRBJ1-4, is SAVISQKPSRDICQRGTSLTIQCQVDSQVTMMFWYRQQPGQSLTLIATANQGSEATYESGFVIDKFPISRPNLTFSTLTVSNMSPEDSSIYLCSVVMGRDREATNEKLFFGSGTQLSVL.

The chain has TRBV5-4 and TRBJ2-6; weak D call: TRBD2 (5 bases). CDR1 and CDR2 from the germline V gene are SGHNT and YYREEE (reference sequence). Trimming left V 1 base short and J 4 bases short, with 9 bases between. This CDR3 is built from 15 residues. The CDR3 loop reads CASSLPGEGANVLTF. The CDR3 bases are TGTGCCAGCAGCTTGCCCGGGGAAGGGGCCAACGTCCTGACTTTC. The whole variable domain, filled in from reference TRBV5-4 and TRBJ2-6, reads ETGVTQSPTHLIKTRGQQVTLRCSSQSGHNTVSWYQQALGQGPQFIFQYYREEENGRGNFPPRFSGLQFPNYSSELNVNALELDDSALYLCASSLPGEGANVLTFGAGSRLTVL.

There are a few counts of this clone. CDR3 nucleotides: TGCGCCAGCAGCCAAGTGGACATGGGATTAAGCTCCTACGAGCAGTACTTC. This encodes CASSQVDMGLSSYEQYF. The chain links TRBV4-1 to TRBJ2-7; possibly TRBD1 for D (5 bases). Germline CDR1 is MGHRA and CDR2 is YSYEKL. V gave up 1 base and J gave up 0 bases, with 16 bases separating them. This CDR3 region has 17 residues.

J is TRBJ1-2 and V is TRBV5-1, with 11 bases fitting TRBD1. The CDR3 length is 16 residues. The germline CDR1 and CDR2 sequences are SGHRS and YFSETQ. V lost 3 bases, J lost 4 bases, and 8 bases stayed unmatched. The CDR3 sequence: CASSWNPGQGVYGYTF. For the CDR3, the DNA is TGCGCCAGCAGCTGGAACCCGGGACAGGGGGTCTATGGCTACACCTTC.

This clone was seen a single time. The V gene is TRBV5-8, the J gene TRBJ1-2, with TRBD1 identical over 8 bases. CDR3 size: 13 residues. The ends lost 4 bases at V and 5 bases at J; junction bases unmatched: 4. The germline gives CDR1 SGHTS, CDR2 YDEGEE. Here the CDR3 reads CASSPDRGYGYTF. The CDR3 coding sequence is TGTGCCAGCAGCCCAGACAGGGGATATGGCTACACCTTC.

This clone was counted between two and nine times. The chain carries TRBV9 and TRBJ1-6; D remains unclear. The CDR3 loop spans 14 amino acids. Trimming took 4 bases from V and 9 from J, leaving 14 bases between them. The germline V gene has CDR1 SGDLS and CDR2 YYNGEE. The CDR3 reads CASSPRSGSSPLHF. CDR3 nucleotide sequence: TGTGCCAGCAGCCCTCGATCAGGCAGTTCACCCCTCCACTTT.

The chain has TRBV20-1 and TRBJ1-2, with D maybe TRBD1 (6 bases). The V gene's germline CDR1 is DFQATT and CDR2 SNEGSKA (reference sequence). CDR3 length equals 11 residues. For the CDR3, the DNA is TGCGGAAACCGGGACACCGATAGCTACACCTTC. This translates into CGNRDTDSYTF.

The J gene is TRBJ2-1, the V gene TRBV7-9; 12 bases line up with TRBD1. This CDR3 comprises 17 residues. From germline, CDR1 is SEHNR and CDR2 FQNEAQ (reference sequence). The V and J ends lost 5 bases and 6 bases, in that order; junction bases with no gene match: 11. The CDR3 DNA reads TGTGCCAGCAGCCTCGAACCGGGACAGGGGGCTTTCAATGAGCAGTTCTTC. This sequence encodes CASSLEPGQGAFNEQFF.

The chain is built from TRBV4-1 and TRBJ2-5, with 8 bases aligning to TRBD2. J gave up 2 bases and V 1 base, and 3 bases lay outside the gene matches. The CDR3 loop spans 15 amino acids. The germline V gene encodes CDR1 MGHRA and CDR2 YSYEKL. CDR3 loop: CASSQASGSQETQYF. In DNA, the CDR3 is TGCGCCAGCAGCCAAGCCAGCGGGAGTCAAGAGACCCAGTACTTC.

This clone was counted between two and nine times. The CDR3 coding sequence is TGTGCCAGCTCGTCCGGGACAGGGGCTATCAAAGAGACCCAGTACTTC. It codes for CASSSGTGAIKETQYF. The chain joins TRBV5-4 to TRBJ2-5, with 10 positions matching TRBD1. CDR1 SGHNT and CDR2 YYREEE come from the germline V gene (reference sequence). V lost 7 bases, J lost 3 bases, and 12 bases stayed unmatched. CDR3 length: 16 residues. Full variable domain (remainder filled in from reference TRBV5-4 and TRBJ2-5): ETGVTQSPTHLIKTRGQQVTLRCSSQSGHNTVSWYQQALGQGPQFIFQYYREEENGRGNFPPRFSGLQFPNYSSELNVNALELDDSALYLCASSSGTGAIKETQYFGPGTRLLVL.

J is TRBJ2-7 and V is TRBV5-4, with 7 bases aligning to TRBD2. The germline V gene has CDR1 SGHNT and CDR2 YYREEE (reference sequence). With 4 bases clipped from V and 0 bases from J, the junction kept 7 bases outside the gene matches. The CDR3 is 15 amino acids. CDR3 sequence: CASSPTSGGSYEQYF. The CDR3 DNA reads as TGTGCCAGCAGCCCGACTTCGGGGGGCTCCTACGAGCAGTACTTC.

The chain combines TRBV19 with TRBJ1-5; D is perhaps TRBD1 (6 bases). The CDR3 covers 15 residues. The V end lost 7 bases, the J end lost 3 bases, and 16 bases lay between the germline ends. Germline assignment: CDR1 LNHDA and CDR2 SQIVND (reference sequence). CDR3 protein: CASKEQGTHNQPQHF. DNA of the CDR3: TGTGCCAGTAAGGAACAGGGTACCCACAATCAGCCCCAGCATTTT.

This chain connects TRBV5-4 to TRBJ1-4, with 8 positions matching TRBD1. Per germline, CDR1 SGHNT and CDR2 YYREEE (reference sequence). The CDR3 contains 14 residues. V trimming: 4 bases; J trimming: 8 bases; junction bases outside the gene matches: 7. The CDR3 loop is CASSVRDRNEKLFF. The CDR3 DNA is TGTGCCAGCAGCGTTCGGGACAGGAACGAAAAACTGTTTTTT.

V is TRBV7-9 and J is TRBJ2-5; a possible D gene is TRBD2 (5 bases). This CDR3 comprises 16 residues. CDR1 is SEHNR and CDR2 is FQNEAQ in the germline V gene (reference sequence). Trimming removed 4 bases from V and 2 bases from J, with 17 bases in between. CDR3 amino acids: CASSYLLGSGQETQYF. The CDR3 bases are TGTGCCAGCAGCTACCTCTTAGGGTCGGGGCAAGAGACCCAGTACTTC.